This paragraph reports one T cell receptor beta chain. This sample also contains other DNA sequences that code for the same CDR3. These data belong to a study of shared clonotypes between healthy human individuals. Study-wide context: For every donor, three CD4 naive, three CD4 memory, two CD8 naive and one CD8 memory plates were used.

The data were produced by immunoSEQ multiplex PCR, yet TCRdb's version contains in-frame clones alone and is incomplete. The data hold 2.3 million or so clones, with more than 80% observed a single time. The CDR3 totals 13 residues. V was clipped by 5 bases and J by 2 bases, with 9 bases between them. Germline assignment: CDR1 SEHNR and CDR2 FQNEAQ (reference sequence). The chain links TRBV7-9 to TRBJ1-1; no clear D. The origin of this receptor is a man between 18 and 29 years old in good health. Some clones in this sample may be carry-over from other donors' samples. Sample: naive CD4+ T cells from PBMCs. The subset is: CD45RA+ positively selected. CDR3 nucleotides: TGTGCCAGCAGCCTCGCGGGTAACACTGAAGCTTTCTTT. Its protein product is CASSLAGNTEAFF.